Described below is a single TCR beta chain sequence and its context. Its antigen remains unidentified. This sample was taken from a study of vaccination effects on CD4 cells after COVID-19. General study points: Marked clonal contraction was seen in infection- and vaccine-induced clones late after vaccination. Mainly new vaccine-induced clones made up the post-vaccine spike-reactive clones in convalescents.

Following culture for ten to eleven days, CD4+ T cells were isolated. Their SARS-CoV-2 infection, verified by PCR, occurred between March and December 2020. Fresh IL-2-containing medium replaced half the medium on days 3 and 7. V gave up 3 bases and J gave up 7 bases; unmatched junction bases: 9. The CDR3 is made up of 15 amino acids. Germline CDR1 and CDR2: LNHDA and SQIVND (reference sequence). The assay was immunoSEQ multiplex PCR, and TCRdb's table has in-frame clones only and misses some. Among tens of thousands of clones listed, about 70% were seen once. The receptor's source is a human donor who had a prior SARS-CoV-2 infection. The V gene is TRBV19, the J gene TRBJ2-7; 10 positions agree with TRBD1. The sample consisted of CD4+ T cells from PBMCs cultured without peptide, taken before COVID-19 vaccination. CDR3 region: CASSITGTGVGEQYF. As DNA, the CDR3 is TGTGCCAGTAGTATCACCGGGACAGGGGTCGGAGAGCAGTACTTC.